This T cell receptor (beta chain) was recovered during a study of cytomegalovirus exposure and HLA in healthy donors (dated 2017 in TCRdb). Looking at the study overall: An earlier analysis of 587 of the donors reported 276 Gb of sequence data and 117 million unique TCR beta sequences obtained from about 179 million T cells. Rather than drawing on any new phenotypic data, the later analysis identified candidate immune exposures from TCR beta sequences and the way those sequences occurred across donors. Donor age, sex, ethnicity and CMV serostatus were compiled alongside the repertoire data. To study patterns of TCR occurrence, a later analysis re-analyzed previously published TCR beta repertoires from 700 or so donors and added high-resolution HLA genotyping. To decide whether each TCR beta V gene segment behaved as functional or pseudogenic, an earlier analysis of approximately 600 of the donors relied on high-throughput TCR beta sequencing. Across around 400 genotyped donors of the cohort, an average of 235,054 unique TCR beta nucleotide sequences per donor were sequenced, and roughly 20% of those sequences were non-productive. About five DR-DQ haplotypes were handled as single units for association and clustering, since linkage in the cohort was strong. The study aimed to test whether signatures of past pathogen exposure could be identified by cataloging public T cell receptors. To predict cytomegalovirus infection status, the study brought together high-throughput TCR immunosequencing, statistical association of individual TCRs with disease status, and machine learning. In a later genetic analysis, genome-wide SNP genotypes for about three fifths of the roughly 670 donors were used, and that subset was treated as a discovery cohort. HLA typing included class I and class II loci at four-digit resolution. The T cell repertoires of about 700 subjects were profiled by immunosequencing and related to cytomegalovirus serostatus. Every repertoire in the discovery cohort had been generated on one and the same sequencing platform. Of the approximately 400 genotyped donors, over 70% fell in the genetic ancestry cluster associated with self-reported Caucasian donors. The number of donors typed differed by locus, with roughly 629-640 for A, B, C, DRB1 and DQB1, roughly 520 for DQA1, 600 to 610 for DPA1, and some 440 for DPB1. Approximately 310 gigabases of sequencing data and tens of millions of unique TCR sequences were included in an early release covering under 650 HLA-typed donors. In addition to the first cohort of roughly 670 subjects, a separate validation cohort of 120 different subjects was used.

This clone was observed a handful of times. Its specific antigen is unknown. No much larger clone exists at a distance of one base, and base qualities are not known. In total, 600 or so healthy bone marrow donors made up the cohort. At the time of sampling, every cohort member was nominally healthy, though immune exposures that went unrecorded were likely present. The donor was CMV seronegative and was included in the group of a few hundred seronegative cohort members. A peripheral blood sample was collected from each donor, and TCR beta sequencing was performed on peripheral blood mononuclear cells. The Qiagen DNeasy Blood Extraction Kit was used to extract genomic DNA from the blood cell samples. Points the paper makes about the study in general: This cohort had only TCR beta chains sequenced, and the lack of alpha or paired-chain data limited which features could be detected. Most TCR sequences were seen in very few donors, while some public TCRs were found in many individuals. Some IMGT-functional V segments, including TRBV6-2 and TRBV6-3, could not be distinguished by the 87-base-pair reads and were therefore excluded. According to a later analysis, parvovirus B19, influenza, CMV and Epstein-Barr virus appeared linked to several top co-occurrence clusters. According to a later genetic analysis, donors in an Asian-associated ancestry cluster had fewer N-insertions in productive TCRs than the roughly 660-donor mean. A later genetic analysis associated a missense DCLRE1C variant with V-gene and J-gene trimming of TCR beta chains, and an independent cohort replicated the association. Because HLA typing was unavailable for some donors at each locus, only the typed subset was used in association tests. The presence/absence analyses assumed that sequencing depth was roughly uniform across donors, and that assumption may not be true. In both the original and validation cohorts, the classifier was reported to diagnose cytomegalovirus status with high specificity and sensitivity. A later analysis found that HLA-associated TCR beta chains were more clonally expanded and had lower generation probabilities than equally common non-associated chains. A further reported finding was that TCR beta sequences accurately predicted the HLA-A and HLA-B alleles for most subjects in the first cohort. Because counts were too low, roughly 17 rarely observed V segments, including chromosome 9 orphons, were left out of the earlier analysis of 500 to 650 of the donors. Immune exposure information for the cohort was limited to CMV serostatus. Correlated functional status among segregating V segments might reflect linkage disequilibrium, but an unknown experimental factor could not be ruled out. Assigning TCR associations to individual alleles was difficult when HLA alleles, especially DR and DQ, strongly co-occurred. A later analysis found that most CMV-associated TCR beta chains appeared HLA-restricted, with HLA associations seemingly driven largely by CMV exposure. According to a later analysis, TCR association rates differed among HLA loci, with DRB1 alleles showing the most associated TCRs and HLA-C alleles showing the fewest. Broadly in line with IMGT annotations, most TCR beta V segments showed up in productive rearrangements about 87% or about 30% of the time in an earlier analysis of some 590 of the donors. The authors suggested that the approach could potentially be extended to other disease states and immunological phenotypes. In a later analysis, 16,951 TCR beta sequences were associated with specific HLA alleles at a false discovery rate of 0.05. The study gave a list of over 150 TCR beta chains associated with cytomegalovirus. A cluster of highly shared sequence variants was judged likely to represent a technical artifact of the sequencing pipeline. In vitro tests confirmed that a few of the cytomegalovirus-associated TCR beta chains recognize cytomegalovirus antigens.

CDR3 length: 13 amino acids, cysteine to phenylalanine. The retained sequence is limited to the CDR3, 39 bases, with the frame set at the first base. V drops 9 bases and J drops 2 bases, leaving 13 bases in between. CDR1 and CDR2 (ENHRY, SYGVKD) derive from the germline V gene. The library was made by the immunoSEQ multiplex PCR assay. For the multiplex PCR, a mixture combining 60 forward primers for TCR Vbeta segments and 13 reverse primers for TCR Jbeta segments was used. The CDR3 region of rearranged TCR beta genes was amplified from genomic DNA by a multiplex PCR assay. Amplified TCR beta libraries were sequenced as 87-base-pair reads on the Illumina HiSeq System. The authors' analysis ran thus. A later analysis tallied roughly 76 million unique TCR beta chains across the roughly 610 repertoires, and some 12 million of those chains were shared by two or more donors. To remove PCR and sequencing errors, raw reads were error-corrected and collapsed into unique sequences using a nearest-neighbor algorithm that merged closely related sequences. V, D and J gene segments were assigned by aligning CDR3 sequences to IMGT reference sequences. Each retained sequence needed at least a six-nucleotide match to both a V gene segment and a J gene segment. Rearrangements were called productive when the CDR3 lacked stop codons and stayed in frame with V and J; all others were non-productive. CDR3 was defined by IMGT convention, running from the second conserved V-encoded cysteine to the conserved J-encoded phenylalanine. The earlier analysis of about 610 of the donors excluded sequences that lacked an unambiguous match to a single V gene segment. In an earlier analysis of a few hundred of the donors, V segments were called functional above 56.7% productive rearrangements and were called segregating when the between-donor standard deviation exceeded 5%. A statistical classification framework was built for diagnosing cytomegalovirus status from the catalog of TCR beta chain sequences. In a later analysis, TCR nucleotide sequences were compared against IMGT/GENE-DB human TR gene sequences so that V and J genes could be assigned. In a later analysis, CDR3 sequences and most-parsimonious VDJ recombination scenarios were assigned using the TCRdist pipeline. A later analysis defined each TCR beta chain by its CDR3 amino acid sequence plus V-gene family, and excluded reads lacking a unique V-gene family. A later analysis removed several hundred highly shared, low-generation-probability nucleotide sequences to deal with suspected cross-contamination and a sequencing artifact. A later analysis calculated a clonal expansion index for each public chain from normalized within-repertoire ranks of inferred template counts. In a later analysis, generation probabilities were computed with a VDJ recombination model fitted to out-of-frame rearrangements, and the resulting probabilities were checked against IGoR. In a later analysis, TCR-TCR, TCR-HLA and TCR-CMV co-occurrence was scored with hypergeometric tests, and a repertoire-size bias correction was applied to TCR pairs. To estimate false discovery rates, a later analysis permuted the HLA or CMV assignments 20 times. In a later analysis, co-occurring TCRs were grouped using DBSCAN, with TCRdist sequence similarity added in when clustering inside HLA-allele-positive subsets. Co-occurrence clustering excluded repertoires with fewer than 30,000 or more than 120,000 public chains, plus five with anomalous nucleotide sharing. Sourced from immuneACCESS, this table was stored by TCRdb with only in-frame sequences that have V and J called. A share of the clones is absent; for the studies checked, an unresolved V gene accounts for under half, and the remainder has no known explanation. V, J and clone size are taken as reported in that table, and D and trimming were inferred from the DNA itself. Within this sample are 200,000 to 250,000 clones, with 60% to 80% of them counted one time only. The ten top clones hold 3.5% to 4% of the sample.

The chain is encoded by TRBV10-3 joined to TRBJ2-5; tentative D gene TRBD1, with 5 bases matching. The origin of this receptor is a male donor in good health and CMV-seronegative. Sequencing was done on a sample of PBMCs. The CDR3 protein sequence reads: CAITDTLQETQYF. DNA sequence: TGTGCCATTACGGACACCCTTCAAGAGACCCAGTACTTC.